This entry features one TCR beta chain sequence. The germline gives CDR1 LNHDA, CDR2 SQIVND (reference sequence). Trimming removed 5 bases from V and 5 bases from J, with 15 bases in between. The CDR3 covers 15 residues. This entry belongs to a study of cytomegalovirus exposure and HLA in healthy donors. Sequenced by immunoSEQ multiplex PCR; TCRdb stores in-frame clones only, minus some. The table records some 130,000 clones, 89% of them present only once. The sequenced material came from PBMCs. The chain has TRBV19 and TRBJ1-4; the D gene is possibly TRBD1 (6 bases). The source is a woman between 18 and 29 years old in good health and CMV-seronegative. The CDR3 nucleotides are TGTGCCAGTAGTTCCAGACAGGAACTAAATGAAAAACTGTTTTTT. Residues: CASSSRQELNEKLFF.